This TCR beta chain was profiled in a study of T cell repertoires in cytomegalovirus infection. Study details: Alongside well-studied HLA-B-restricted CMV epitopes, recently identified HLA-C-restricted CMV epitopes were also used. Matching HLA type, along with CMV infection, was indicated by public TCR beta signatures. Study-wide results and limits: The ex vivo response showed dominance by HLA-C-restricted CMV-specific TCR beta clonotypes.

TCRdb used MiXCR to reprocess the reads, holding one entry per CDR3 protein. The sample consists of around 230,000 distinct CDR3 sequences, roughly 34% of them appearing once. The CDR3 is 17 amino acids. Trimming took 5 bases from V and 0 from J, leaving 20 bases between them. Germline CDR1 and CDR2: MNHEY and SMNVEV (reference sequence). Comment on this clonotype: Its specificity is not known.

V usage is TRBV27 and J usage is TRBJ2-7, with D possibly TRBD1 on 6 matching bases. Source: CD8+ T cells from cultured PBMCs, taken from culture after CMV antigen stimulation. The clonotype originates from a human donor in good health (CMV status not recorded). Some clones in this sample may be carry-over from other donors' samples. CDR3 sequence: CASSLDGQPISSYEQYF. The CDR3 DNA reads TGTGCCAGCAGTCTGGATGGACAGCCGATTAGCTCCTACGAGCAGTACTTC.